The rows below give T cell receptor delta chains drawn from one sample of a study of gamma-delta chains in newborns, infants, children. TCRdb reapplied CATT to the reads. The sample includes fewer than 12,000 delta-chain clones, 9% to 10% seen only once; the top ten take 8.8%. Sequenced: blood. The receptor source for this set is a child who was a newborn, infant or young child, either healthy, febrile or measles-vaccinated (not recorded which). The CDR3 runs from the conserved cysteine through the conserved F or W. The D gene is left open where the match is weak. For some rows the clone size is stated as once, few or many, or as a class when expanded; others skip it.

cdr3_length d_call j_call clone_size v_call cdr3_aa cdr3_nt
19 TRDD3 TRDJ3 few TRAV29/DV5 CAASAMGDRGSWDTRQMFF TGTGCAGCAAGCGCGATGGGGGATAGGGGTTCCTGGGACACCCGACAGATGTTTTTC
18 TRDD3 TRDJ3 few TRDV2 CACDSVLGDTRDTRQMFF TGTGCCTGTGATTCAGTACTGGGGGATACCCGGGACACCCGACAGATGTTTTTC
14 NA TRDJ1 few TRDV1 CALAVREYTDKLIF TGTGCTCTTGCAGTCCGGGAGTACACCGATAAACTCATCTTT
19 TRDD3 TRDJ3 NA TRDV2 CACDTLGDNSSWDTRQMFF TGTGCCTGTGACACCCTTGGGGATAATAGCTCCTGGGACACCCGACAGATGTTTTTC
19 NA TRDJ1 NA TRDV1 CALGEHLASPRVRPDKLIF TGTGCTCTTGGGGAACATCTGGCCTCCCCCAGGGTGAGGCCCGATAAACTCATCTTT
19 TRDD3 TRDJ3 few TRDV2 CACDTVAGGSSWDTRQMFF TGTGCCTGTGACACCGTTGCTGGGGGGAGCTCCTGGGACACCCGACAGATGTTTTTC
20 TRDD2 TRDJ1 NA TRDV1 CALGESIQAFLQLGTPKLIF TGTGCTCTTGGGGAGTCGATCCAGGCCTTCCTACAGCTGGGGACCCCTAAACTCATCTTT
20 TRDD3 TRDJ3 NA TRDV2 CACDSVLGDRASWDTRQMFF TGTGCCTGTGACTCAGTACTGGGGGATAGAGCCTCCTGGGACACCCGACAGATGTTTTTC
20 TRDD3 TRDJ1 few TRDV2 CACDPLALGDTGRGTDKLIF TGTGCCTGTGACCCGCTCGCACTGGGGGATACGGGCCGTGGCACCGATAAACTCATCTTT
20 TRDD3 TRDJ1 NA TRDV2 CACDRLPRLGDTGYTDKLIF TGTGCCTGTGACCGCCTTCCTCGGCTGGGGGATACGGGGTACACCGATAAACTCATCTTT
18 TRDD3 TRDJ3 few TRDV2 CACGIVLGDTWDTRQMFF TGTGCCTGTGGCATCGTACTGGGGGATACCTGGGACACCCGACAGATGTTTTTC
18 TRDD2 TRDJ1 NA TRDV2 CACDTILPTLGALDKLIF TGTGCCTGTGACACCATCCTTCCTACGCTGGGGGCTCTCGATAAACTCATCTTT
19 NA TRDJ3 NA TRDV2 CACDTLRGLRSWDTRQMFF TGTGCCTGTGACACACTGCGAGGGCTCCGCTCCTGGGACACCCGACAGATGTTTTTC
16 TRDD3 TRDJ1 NA TRDV2 CACDVLGDQSTDKLIF TGTGCCTGTGACGTACTGGGGGACCAATCCACCGATAAACTCATCTTT
13 TRDD3 TRDJ1 NA TRDV2 CACDTGLGDKLIF TGTGCCTGTGACACCGGACTGGGGGATAAACTCATCTTT
15 TRDD3 TRDJ1 few TRDV3 CAFALGDTHQYKLIF TGTGCCTTCGCACTGGGGGATACCCACCAGTATAAACTCATCTTT
19 TRDD3 TRDJ3 NA TRDV2 CACDTAGGASSWDTRQMFF TGTGCCTGTGACACTGCTGGGGGCGCGAGCTCCTGGGACACCCGACAGATGTTTTTC
18 NA TRDJ3 NA TRDV2 CACDTAGGHSWDARQMFF TGTGCCTGTGACACCGCGGGGGGCCACTCCTGGGACGCCCGACAGATGTTTTTC
19 TRDD3 TRDJ2 NA TRDV2 CACDSVGDTGTMLTAQLFF TGTGCCTGTGACAGTGTAGGGGATACAGGGACTATGCTGACAGCACAACTCTTCTTT
22 TRDD3 TRDJ1 NA TRAV29/DV5 CAASASFGPVLGTDEYTDKLIF TGTGCAGCAAGCGCAAGCTTCGGCCCGGTACTGGGGACAGATGAGTACACCGATAAACTCATCTTT
24 TRDD3 TRDJ1 few TRDV1 CALGEVKRRVTGDLHGSYTDKLIF TGTGCTCTTGGGGAAGTAAAAAGACGGGTTACTGGGGATCTACATGGGTCGTACACCGATAAACTCATCTTT
18 NA TRDJ1 NA TRDV2 CACSHLLTWETHTDKLIF TGTGCCTGTTCCCACCTGCTGACCTGGGAAACCCACACCGATAAACTCATCTTT
19 TRDD3 TRDJ3 NA TRDV2 CACDTVSGGYSWDTRQMFF TGTGCCTGTGACACCGTGAGTGGGGGATACTCCTGGGACACCCGACAGATGTTTTTC
21 TRDD3 TRDJ3 medium-sized TRDV2 CACDTVLGDTLSSWDTRQMFF TGTGCCTGTGACACCGTACTGGGGGATACACTTAGCTCCTGGGACACCCGACAGATGTTTTTC
18 TRDD3 TRDJ1 NA TRDV2 CACDTVQGDKLVADKLIF TGTGCCTGTGACACCGTCCAGGGGGATAAATTGGTGGCCGATAAACTCATCTTT
18 TRDD3 TRDJ1 NA TRDV2 CACDTVGIRGRGTDKLIF TGTGCCTGTGACACCGTAGGGATACGCGGGAGAGGCACCGATAAACTCATCTTT
13 NA TRDJ1 few TRDV3 CAPSGIYTDKLIF TGTGCCCCATCGGGGATCTACACCGATAAACTCATCTTT